This T cell receptor (beta chain) was sequenced during a study of shared clonotypes between healthy human individuals. Study-wide points: Donor scarcity curtailed the genetic and exposure-history diversity represented herein.

Donors comprised healthy HIV-negative adults lacking recent acute infections or vaccinations. Points on this clone: Its target is unknown.

CDR1 and CDR2 (germline): MDHEN, SYDVKM. V was shortened by 6 bases and J by 5 bases, with 13 bases between the two germline ends. This CDR3 spans 13 amino acids. Every subset's genomic DNA went evenly onto several immunoSEQ plates. The data were produced by immunoSEQ multiplex PCR, yet TCRdb's version contains in-frame clones alone and is incomplete. The table has 1.6 million or so clones, 98% to 99% seen once; the top ten hold under 0.45%. The chain combines TRBV28 with TRBJ1-2, with D possibly TRBD1 on 5 matching bases. Sequencing was carried out using naive CD4+ T cells sorted from blood. As to subset: CD45RA+ positively selected. This receptor was identified in a man younger than 40 in good health. CDR3: CASRRGVVYGYTF. In DNA, the CDR3 is TGTGCCAGCAGGAGGGGTGTGGTTTATGGCTACACCTTC.